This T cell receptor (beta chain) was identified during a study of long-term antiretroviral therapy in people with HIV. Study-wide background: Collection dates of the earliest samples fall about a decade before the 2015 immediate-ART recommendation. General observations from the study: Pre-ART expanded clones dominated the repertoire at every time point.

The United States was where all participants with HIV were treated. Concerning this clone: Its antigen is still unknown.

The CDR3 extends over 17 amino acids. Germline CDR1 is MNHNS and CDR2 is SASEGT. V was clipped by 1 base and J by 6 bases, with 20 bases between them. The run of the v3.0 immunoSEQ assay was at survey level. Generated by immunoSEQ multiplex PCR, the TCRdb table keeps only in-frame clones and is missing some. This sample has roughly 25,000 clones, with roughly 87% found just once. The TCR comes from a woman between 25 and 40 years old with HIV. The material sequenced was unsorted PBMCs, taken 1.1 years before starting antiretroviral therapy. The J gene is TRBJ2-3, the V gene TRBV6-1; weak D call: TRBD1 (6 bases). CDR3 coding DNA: TGTGCCAGCAGTGAAGAGCCCACTGCCCGACAGGCCGATACGCAGTATTTT. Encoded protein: CASSEEPTARQADTQYF.